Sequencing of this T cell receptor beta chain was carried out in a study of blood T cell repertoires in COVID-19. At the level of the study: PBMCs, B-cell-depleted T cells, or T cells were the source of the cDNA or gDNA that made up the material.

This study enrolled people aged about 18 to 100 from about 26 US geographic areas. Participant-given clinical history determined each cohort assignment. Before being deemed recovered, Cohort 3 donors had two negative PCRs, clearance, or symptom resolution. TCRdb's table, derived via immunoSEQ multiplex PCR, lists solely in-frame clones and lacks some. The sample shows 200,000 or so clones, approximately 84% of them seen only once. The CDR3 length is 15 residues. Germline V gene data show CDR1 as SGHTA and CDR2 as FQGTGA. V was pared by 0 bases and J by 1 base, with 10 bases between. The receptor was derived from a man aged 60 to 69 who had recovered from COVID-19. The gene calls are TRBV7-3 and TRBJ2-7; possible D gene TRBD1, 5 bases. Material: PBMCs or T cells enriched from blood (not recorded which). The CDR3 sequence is CASSLTTVTSYEQYF. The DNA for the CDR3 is TGTGCCAGCAGCTTAACGACAGTGACGTCCTACGAGCAGTACTTC.